Here is one T cell receptor beta chain with its context. The data belong to a study of T cells in Graves' hyperthyroidism and ophthalmopathy. Amplification yielded TCR beta CDR3 regions, with RNA transcripts as the source. RT-PCR in the first round (using the HTBI primer set) targeted the TCR CDR3. One entry per CDR3 protein results from TCRdb running MiXCR on the multiplex PCR reads. This sample yields about 640,000 distinct CDR3 sequences, of which roughly 20% are seen a single time; about 35% belongs to the top ten. The CDR3 is made up of 14 amino acids. From germline, CDR1 is MNHEY and CDR2 SMNVEV (reference sequence). V was pared by 6 bases and J by 4 bases, with 15 bases between.

Specimen: blood. This TCR came from a man aged 30 to 45 with Graves' ophthalmopathy. The V and J genes are TRBV27 and TRBJ1-2; TRBD1 is a possible D gene (6 bases). The CDR3 region is CASSPAGDFYGYTF. CDR3 DNA: TGTGCCAGCAGCCCCGCAGGGGACTTCTATGGCTACACCTTC.